These 28 T cell receptor beta chains were sequenced from one sample in a study of beta chain features in type 1 diabetes. Sequenced material consisted of expressed TCRB transcripts (all of the isolated RNA was reverse transcribed). Profiling relied on immunoSEQ multiplex PCR, and the TCRdb table lists in-frame clones only, not all of them. The sample gives about 220,000 clones, around 9.9% of which show up once; 1% to 1.5% is in the top ten. The sequencing input was central memory CD4+ T cells from blood. All receptors derive from a man aged 18-30 years in good health.

V gene TRBV7-2 combines with J gene TRBJ2-5; 8 nucleotides line up with TRBD2. J lost 7 bases, V lost 0 bases, and 7 bases had no gene match. Germline V gene data show CDR1 as SGHTA and CDR2 as FQGNSA. This CDR3 region has 15 residues. CDR3 bases: TGTGCCAGCAGCTTAGCTGGCGGACTAGCATCGACCCAGTACTTC. Protein sequence: CASSLAGGLASTQYF.

A few counts support this clone. This chain joins TRBV30 and TRBJ1-5; D perhaps matches TRBD1 (6 bases). Looked up from germline, CDR1 is GTSNPN and CDR2 is SVGIG (reference sequence). The CDR3 contains 15 residues. V lost 1 base and J lost 2, with 12 bases in between. The CDR3 here is CAWSGRGYGNQPQHF. The CDR3 bases are TGTGCCTGGAGTGGAAGGGGGTACGGCAATCAGCCCCAGCATTTT.

The chain is built from TRBV30 and TRBJ1-2; D is uncertain. Trimming cost V 2 bases and J 2 bases, with 6 bases left between them. The germline gives CDR1 GTSNPN, CDR2 SVGIG (reference sequence). The CDR3 sequence is 12 residues long. CDR3 sequence: CAWSPVNYGYTF. The CDR3 nucleotides are TGTGCCTGGAGTCCGGTGAACTATGGCTACACCTTC.

This clone has more than one count but fewer than ten. The chain recombines TRBV7-9 with TRBJ2-7, with TRBD2 matching over 9 bases. This CDR3 is 12 amino acids long. J gave up 1 base and V 11 bases, and 3 bases lay outside the gene matches. Germline V lookup: CDR1 SEHNR, CDR2 FQNEAQ (reference sequence). CDR3 amino acids: CAGSGGSYEQYF. Here the CDR3 DNA reads TGTGCCGGTAGCGGGGGATCCTACGAGCAGTACTTC.

This clone was detected only a few times. The chain links TRBV19 to TRBJ2-5, with TRBD1 matching over 9 bases. Trimming took 4 bases from V and 6 from J; bases not matched to a gene: 12. This CDR3 spans 16 amino acids. Per the germline V gene, CDR1 is LNHDA and CDR2 is SQIVND (reference sequence). The CDR3: CASSTSRDRDVKTQYF. CDR3 bases: TGTGCCAGTAGTACGTCCCGGGACAGGGATGTAAAGACCCAGTACTTC. Based on the CDR3 plus reference TRBV19 and TRBJ2-5, the full variable domain is DGGITQSPKYLFRKEGQNVTLSCEQNLNHDAMYWYRQDPGQGLRLIYYSQIVNDFQKGDIAEGYSVSREKKESFPLTVTSAQKNPTAFYLCASSTSRDRDVKTQYFGPGTRLLVL.

The rearrangement links TRBV4-3 to TRBJ2-1; D gene uncertain. V lost 1 base to trimming and J lost 8 bases, with 9 bases between them. CDR3 length: 13 amino acids. CDR1 LGHNA and CDR2 YSLEER come from the germline V gene. This chain's CDR3 is CASSQAFVDEQFF. The CDR3 DNA is TGCGCCAGCAGCCAAGCCTTTGTCGATGAGCAGTTCTTC.

The rearrangement links TRBV7-8 to TRBJ2-7, with a weak D call TRBD2 (6 bases). Looked up from germline, CDR1 is SGHVS and CDR2 is FQNEAQ. CDR3 length: 16 amino acids. Trimming cost V 1 base and J 5 bases, with 18 bases left between them. CDR3 nucleotides: TGTGCCAGCAGCTTAGAGGGACTCGTCTCTGTCGACGAGCAGTACTTC. Translated: CASSLEGLVSVDEQYF. Full variable domain (outside the CDR3, taken from reference TRBV7-8 and TRBJ2-7): GAGVSQSPRYKVAKRGQDVALRCDPISGHVSLFWYQQALGQGPEFLTYFQNEAQLDKSGLPSDRFFAERPEGSVSTLKIQRTQQEDSAVYLCASSLEGLVSVDEQYFGPGTRLTVT.

This clone was seen more than once but under ten times. As DNA, the CDR3 is TGTGCCAGCAGCTTTGCGCTGCCTACGCAGTATTTT. The encoded protein is CASSFALPTQYF. The chain carries TRBV12-1 and TRBJ2-3. TRBV12-1 is annotated as a pseudogene. The CDR3 sequence is 12 residues long.

There are a few counts of this clone. The V and J genes are TRBV9 and TRBJ2-1; D is undetermined. CDR1 is SGDLS and CDR2 is YYNGEE in the germline V gene. Between the trimmed V and J ends, which lost 0 bases and 0 bases, there was a span of 1 base. The CDR3 covers 13 residues. In DNA form, the CDR3 reads TGTGCCAGCAGCGTAGACTCCTACAATGAGCAGTTCTTC. Its protein is CASSVDSYNEQFF.

This clone was counted ten times or more. The genes are TRBV7-9 and TRBJ2-7; no clear D. Trimming left V 1 base short and J 1 base short, with 8 bases between. CDR3 size: 14 residues. Germline CDR1 reads SEHNR; CDR2 reads FQNEAQ (reference sequence). For the CDR3, the DNA is TGTGCCAGCAGCTTAGGGGTAGAGTCCTACGAGCAGTACTTC. This codes for CASSLGVESYEQYF.

This chain connects TRBV30 to TRBJ2-7, with D tentatively TRBD2 (5 bases). The CDR3 runs 12 residues. Trimming stripped 3 bases from V and 6 bases from J, with 12 bases between. CDR1 is GTSNPN, CDR2 SVGIG, per germline (reference sequence). This CDR3 is CAWRPSRGEQYF. Written as DNA, the CDR3 is TGTGCCTGGAGGCCATCACGGGGCGAGCAGTACTTC. Drawing the rest from reference TRBV30 and TRBJ2-7, the complete variable domain is SQTIHQWPATLVQPVGSPLSLECTVEGTSNPNLYWYRQAAGRGLQLLFYSVGIGQISSEVPQNLSASRPQDRQFILSSKKLLLSDSGFYLCAWRPSRGEQYFGPGTRLTVT.

This clone was counted only a few times. This chain joins TRBV7-2 and TRBJ1-1, with 8 bases matching TRBD1. The germline gives CDR1 SGHTA, CDR2 FQGNSA. The CDR3 loop spans 13 amino acids. Trimming removed 5 bases from V and 4 bases from J; junction bases left unmatched: 3. The CDR3 coding sequence is TGTGCCAGCAGCATGACAGGGGTCACTGAAGCTTTCTTT. Amino acid sequence: CASSMTGVTEAFF.

This clone was seen only a few times. The chain links TRBV7-2 to TRBJ2-7, with D possibly called TRBD1 or TRBD2 (6 bases each). The CDR3 totals 13 residues. V lost 5 bases to trimming and J lost 3 bases, with 11 bases between them. Germline V gene lookup returns CDR1 SGHTA and CDR2 FQGNSA. Here the CDR3 reads CASSVEGGYEQYF. CDR3 DNA sequence: TGTGCCAGCAGCGTTGAGGGGGGCTACGAGCAGTACTTC.

DNA of the CDR3: TGTGCCAGCAGCCCGGGGGGGGGCTATGGCTACACCTTC. Its protein product is CASSPGGGYGYTF. This chain links TRBV9 with TRBJ1-2; TRBD1 is a possible D gene (5 bases). The V gene lost 4 bases and the J gene lost 4 bases, with 11 bases spanning the gap. CDR3 length: 13 amino acids. The germline CDR1 and CDR2 sequences are SGDLS and YYNGEE.

There are many counts of this clone. This chain connects TRBV10-3 to TRBJ2-5, with D possibly matching TRBD2 (6 bases). Trimming stripped 0 bases from V and 0 bases from J, with 8 bases between. Looked up from germline, CDR1 is ENHRY and CDR2 is SYGVKD. This CDR3 spans 15 amino acids. CDR3 loop: CAISESWDYQETQYF. CDR3 nucleotide sequence: TGTGCCATCAGTGAGTCGTGGGACTACCAAGAGACCCAGTACTTC.

The chain uses TRBV20-1 and TRBJ1-1; D gene unclear. Germline loops: CDR1 DFQATT, CDR2 SNEGSKA (reference sequence). V was trimmed by 1 base and J by 7 bases, leaving 7 bases between them. The CDR3 has 11 amino acids. CDR3 protein: CSARVYSEAFF. Here the CDR3 DNA reads TGCAGTGCTAGAGTGTACAGTGAAGCTTTCTTT.

This clone came up a few times. The V call is TRBV11-2, the J call TRBJ2-7; 7 bases line up with TRBD2. The V segment lost 0 bases and the J segment 0 bases; nucleotides outside the gene matches: 11. Germline assignment: CDR1 SGHAT and CDR2 FQNNGV. CDR3 length: 18 amino acids. Here the CDR3 DNA reads TGTGCCAGCAGCTTAGATTGGTATGGGACTACAAGCTCCTACGAGCAGTACTTC. Translating it yields CASSLDWYGTTSSYEQYF.

The gene calls are TRBV30 and TRBJ2-3, with a possible D match to TRBD1 (5 bases). This CDR3 is 13 amino acids long. The germline V gene encodes CDR1 GTSNPN and CDR2 SVGIG (reference sequence). V shed 4 bases and J shed 1 base, with 9 bases lying between them. CDR3 region: CAWTKTGTDTQYF. The DNA for the CDR3 is TGTGCCTGGACCAAGACAGGCACAGATACGCAGTATTTT.

There are a few counts of this clone. The chain joins TRBV7-9 to TRBJ2-6, with D possibly TRBD1 on 5 matching bases. In germline, CDR1 is SEHNR, CDR2 FQNEAQ (reference sequence). CDR3 length equals 13 residues. V was cut by 3 bases and J by 7 bases, with 7 bases left in between. The CDR3 loop reads CASSFQGANVLTF. CDR3 DNA: TGTGCCAGCAGCTTTCAGGGTGCCAACGTCCTGACTTTC.

CDR3 in amino acids: CASTVGLAGPYEQYF. The CDR3 DNA reads as TGTGCCAGCACCGTAGGACTAGCGGGACCCTACGAGCAGTACTTC. V gene TRBV6-1 combines with J gene TRBJ2-7, with 12 positions matching TRBD2. V shed 7 bases and J 2 bases; nucleotides not matched to a gene: 6. The CDR3 totals 15 residues. The germline CDR1 and CDR2 sequences are MNHNS and SASEGT.

This clone was recorded a few times. This rearrangement joins TRBV6-4 to TRBJ2-3, with TRBD2 identical over 10 bases. The CDR3 runs to 17 residues. The J segment lost 6 bases and the V segment lost 2 bases, leaving 11 bases of the junction unmatched. Per the germline V gene, CDR1 is MRHNA and CDR2 is SNTAGT. The CDR3: CASSDGLAGVADDTQYF. The CDR3, as DNA: TGTGCCAGCAGTGACGGCCTAGCGGGAGTAGCCGACGATACGCAGTATTTT.

A note on this clone: Other DNA sequences in the sample encode the same CDR3. The chain carries TRBV29-1 and TRBJ2-5, with TRBD2 matching over 9 bases. There are 12 residues in the CDR3. The V and J ends lost 4 bases and 5 bases, in that order; junction bases with no gene match: 2. From germline, CDR1 is SQVTM and CDR2 ANQGSEA. CDR3 in DNA: TGCAGCGTTGGAGCGGGGGGTGAGACCCAGTACTTC. Its protein product is CSVGAGGETQYF.

This clone was counted between two and nine times. V is TRBV15 and J is TRBJ2-7; D gene ambiguous. Germline loops: CDR1 LNHNV, CDR2 YYDKDF (reference sequence). Trimming stripped 2 bases from V and 0 bases from J, with 11 bases between. This CDR3 spans 15 amino acids. The CDR3 sequence is CATSRSLGDSYEQYF. CDR3 nucleotides: TGTGCCACCAGCAGATCCCTAGGAGACTCCTACGAGCAGTACTTC.

This clone appeared a few times. A much larger clone lies a single base off, so this may be a read error. Other DNA sequences in this sample translate to the same CDR3. The chain uses TRBV2 and TRBJ1-5, with TRBD1 identical over 8 bases. This CDR3 has 14 amino acids. Germline V gene data show CDR1 as SNHLY and CDR2 as FYNNEI. The V and J ends lost 6 bases and 2 bases, in that order; junction bases with no gene match: 3. The CDR3 region is CASSGQGGNQPQHF. In nucleotides, the CDR3 is TGTGCCAGCAGCGGACAGGGCGGCAATCAGCCCCAGCATTTT.

This clone was recorded many times. Here the CDR3 DNA reads TGTGCCAGCAGCTTAGGGACGAGGCTCTACGAGCAGTACTTC. Its translation: CASSLGTRLYEQYF. The genes are TRBV7-2 and TRBJ2-7; no clear D gene. CDR1 and CDR2 (germline): SGHTA, FQGNSA. The CDR3 consists of 14 residues. Trimming left V 1 base short and J 3 bases short, with 10 bases between.

This clone was picked up many times. The same CDR3 also results from other DNA sequences found in this sample. The V and J genes are TRBV29-1 and TRBJ2-7; perhaps D is TRBD1 or TRBD2 (6 bases each). Deletions cut 5 bases from V and 5 bases from J, with 10 bases between. This CDR3 spans 11 amino acids. CDR1 and CDR2 (germline): SQVTM, ANQGSEA. The CDR3 bases are TGCAGCGTTTGGGGGGCCAACGAGCAGTACTTC. It codes for CSVWGANEQYF.

The CDR3 DNA sequence: TGTGCCAGCAGCGTACAACCGACAGGGTCCTCCTACGAGCAGTACTTC. Encoded protein: CASSVQPTGSSYEQYF. V gene TRBV9 combines with J gene TRBJ2-7; TRBD1 matches at 7 bases. In germline, CDR1 is SGDLS, CDR2 YYNGEE. V trimming: 1 base; J trimming: 0 bases; junction bases outside the gene matches: 7. CDR3 length equals 16 residues.

J is TRBJ2-7 and V is TRBV4-2, with 7 bases that match TRBD2. Germline loops: CDR1 LGHNA, CDR2 YNFKEQ. CDR3 length: 14 residues. J was trimmed by 2 bases and V by 3 bases; bases with no gene match: 4. The CDR3 DNA follows: TGTGCCAGCAGCCAGGCGGGAGTGACCTACGAGCAGTACTTC. It codes for CASSQAGVTYEQYF.